These T cell receptor beta chains were read from a single sample in a study of monozygotic twins with cystic fibrosis. The repertoire was sequenced with immunoSEQ multiplex PCR; TCRdb's copy has only in-frame clones and lacks some. The sample shows 34,000 or so clones, about 92% of them seen only once. Sequencing input: blood. The source is a girl aged 2-9 years with cystic fibrosis. Each CDR3 is given with its conserved first and last residue. The D gene is left open where the match is weak. Size is stated for part of the rows, as once, few or many counts, or as a class when the clone is expanded.

TRBV5-1,TRBJ1-1,few,TRBD1,CASSSGTGMNTEAFF,TGCGCCAGCAGCTCCGGGACAGGGATGAACACTGAAGCTTTCTTT
TRBV27,TRBJ2-1,NA,NA,CASSPGLTYNEQFF,TGTGCCAGCAGCCCGGGACTCACCTACAATGAGCAGTTCTTC
TRBV12-5,TRBJ2-3,NA,TRBD2,CASGPGLAGMTDTQYF,TGTGCTAGTGGCCCCGGACTAGCGGGGATGACAGATACGCAGTATTTT
TRBV28,TRBJ2-7,NA,NA,CASTPDRSDYEQYF,TGTGCCAGCACCCCGGACCGATCGGACTACGAGCAGTACTTC
TRBV30,TRBJ2-3,NA,NA,CAWRRGLSTDTQYF,TGTGCCTGGAGGCGGGGACTTAGCACAGATACGCAGTATTTT
TRBV29-1,TRBJ2-1,few,TRBD2,CSVFQREGDWNEQFF,TGCAGCGTTTTCCAGCGGGAGGGAGATTGGAATGAGCAGTTCTTC
TRBV19,TRBJ2-5,NA,TRBD2,CASSMASGTSGRVRETQYF,TGTGCCAGTAGTATGGCCTCCGGGACTAGCGGGAGGGTCCGGGAGACCCAGTACTTC
TRBV4-2,TRBJ2-3,NA,TRBD2,CASSSGGVTDTQYF,TGTGCCAGCAGCTCCGGGGGGGTCACAGATACGCAGTATTTT
TRBV5-3,TRBJ2-3,NA,NA,CARSLIFGDLPTDTQYF,TGTGCCAGAAGCTTGATATTTGGGGACTTACCCACAGATACGCAGTATTTT
TRBV15,TRBJ1-6,once,NA,CATRSTGPPDSPLHF,TGTGCCACCAGAAGTACCGGGCCTCCCGATTCACCCCTCCACTTT
TRBV5-6,TRBJ2-1,once,NA,CASSFLRGGEQFF,TGTGCCAGCAGCTTTCTCCGGGGAGGAGAGCAGTTCTTC
TRBV6-4,TRBJ2-5,NA,TRBD1,CASSETGGGFGTQYF,TGTGCCAGCAGTGAAACAGGGGGCGGGTTTGGCACCCAGTACTTC
TRBV6-1,TRBJ2-1,NA,TRBD1,CASSAETGGYNEQFF,TGTGCCAGCAGTGCCGAGACAGGGGGCTACAATGAGCAGTTCTTC
TRBV7-2,TRBJ2-7,NA,TRBD2,CASSWPGRGQTYEQYF,TGTGCCAGCAGCTGGCCCGGGAGGGGCCAAACCTACGAGCAGTACTTC
TRBV30,TRBJ2-5,NA,TRBD2,CACGASGQETQYF,TGTGCCTGTGGGGCTAGCGGACAAGAGACCCAGTACTTC
TRBV27,TRBJ2-5,NA,TRBD2,CASSLGTSGKETQYF,TGTGCCAGCAGTTTAGGGACTAGCGGGAAAGAGACCCAGTACTTC
TRBV6-6,TRBJ1-2,NA,NA,CASSYSLNYGYTF,TGTGCCAGCAGTTACTCGTTAAACTATGGCTACACCTTC
TRBV30,TRBJ1-5,NA,NA,CAWSTGGGNQPQHF,TGTGCCTGGAGTACGGGTGGGGGCAATCAGCCCCAGCATTTT
TRBV19,TRBJ1-5,NA,NA,CASSIDTGSNQPQHF,TGTGCCAGTAGTATAGATACAGGGAGCAATCAGCCCCAGCATTTT
TRBV5-1,TRBJ1-1,NA,NA,CASSLAGDTEAFF,TGCGCCAGCAGCTTGGCAGGGGACACTGAAGCTTTCTTT
TRBV18,TRBJ2-2,NA,TRBD1,CASSSGTGYTGELFF,TGTGCCAGCTCATCGGGGACAGGGTACACCGGGGAGCTGTTTTTT